The TCR beta chain under discussion was sequenced for a study of beta chain features in type 1 diabetes. Study-level information: The number of sorted cells examined across all samples was some 98,000,000. Study findings and constraints: Shorter templates might be favored by PCR, and equally so in patients and in controls.

Germline V gene sequence: CDR1 LGHNA, CDR2 YSLEER. V gave up 1 base and J gave up 2 bases; unmatched junction bases: 5. This CDR3 is built from 16 residues. To note about this clone: Its target is unknown.

TCRB transcripts that were expressed got sequenced, as all of the isolated RNA had been reverse transcribed. The table came from immunoSEQ multiplex PCR; TCRdb's copy has only in-frame clones and leaves some out. The sample consists of around 310,000 clones, 11% of them appearing once. This TCR came from a woman under 40 in good health. Sequencing was performed on naive CD4+ T cells from blood. The rearrangement joins TRBV4-3 to TRBJ2-7; TRBD2 agrees at 10 bases. The CDR3 protein is CASSQVSGRPTYEQYF. The DNA for the CDR3 is TGCGCCAGCAGCCAAGTTAGCGGGAGGCCCACCTACGAGCAGTACTTC.